What follows are 28 T cell receptor beta chains derived from one specimen sequenced in a study of blood T cell repertoires in COVID-19. Here immunoSEQ multiplex PCR was the method, and the copy in TCRdb shows in-frame clones only, minus some. The data show roughly 210,000 clones, around 90% seen once. Material: PBMCs or T cells enriched from blood (not recorded which). Receptors were obtained from a man aged 25 to 40 in a cohort exposed to, infected with or recovered from COVID-19 (not recorded which).

The chain recombines TRBV28 with TRBJ1-5; TRBD1 is a possible D gene (5 bases). The CDR3 spans 17 residues. Germline CDR1 and CDR2: MDHEN and SYDVKM. Trimming shortened V by 4 bases and J by 0 bases, and 16 bases separated the two germline ends. The CDR3 reads CASSSLRAGDSNQPQHF. The DNA for the CDR3 is TGTGCCAGCAGTTCCCTCCGGGCGGGGGATAGCAATCAGCCCCAGCATTTT.

The chain has TRBV9 and TRBJ2-7; 7 bases line up with TRBD1. This CDR3 has 15 residues. Germline assignment: CDR1 SGDLS and CDR2 YYNGEE. The V and J ends lost 4 bases and 0 bases, in that order; junction bases with no gene match: 7. The CDR3 here is CASSPHRGSSYEQYF. Written as DNA, the CDR3 is TGTGCCAGCAGCCCCCACAGGGGTTCCTCCTACGAGCAGTACTTC. The whole variable domain, filled in from reference TRBV9 and TRBJ2-7, reads DSGVTQTPKHLITATGQRVTLRCSPRSGDLSVYWYQQSLDQGLQFLIQYYNGEERAKGNILERFSAQQFPDLHSELNLSSLELGDSALYFCASSPHRGSSYEQYFGPGTRLTVT.

The V gene is TRBV7-9, the J gene TRBJ1-4; the D is unclear. CDR1 and CDR2 from the germline V gene are SEHNR and FQNEAQ (reference sequence). V was pared by 7 bases and J by 11 bases, with 14 bases between. There are 12 residues in the CDR3. The CDR3 loop reads CASTSEGRKLFF. Written as DNA, the CDR3 is TGTGCCAGCACCTCGGAGGGAAGGAAACTGTTTTTT.

This chain links TRBV28 with TRBJ2-1; possibly TRBD1 for D (6 bases). The CDR3 consists of 13 residues. Trimming removed 10 bases from V and 8 bases from J, with 18 bases in between. Germline loops: CDR1 MDHEN, CDR2 SYDVKM. The CDR3 nucleotides read TGTGCCACCAACAACAGGGAATGGGATGAGCAGTTCTTC. Amino acid sequence: CATNNREWDEQFF.

This chain links TRBV18 with TRBJ2-5, with 9 bases identical to TRBD1. From germline, CDR1 is KGHSH and CDR2 LQKENI. CDR3 length: 14 residues. The V segment lost 1 base and the J segment 5 bases; nucleotides outside the gene matches: 2. In nucleotides, the CDR3 is TGTGCCAGCTCACCACGGACAGGGGTGGAGACCCAGTACTTC. Its translation: CASSPRTGVETQYF.

The chain is built from TRBV11-3 and TRBJ2-2; 12 bases are a match to TRBD1. Germline-derived CDR1 and CDR2 are SGHNT and YENEEA. Losses at the gene ends were 5 bases for V and 4 bases for J; bases not matched to a gene: 5. The CDR3 runs 16 residues. The CDR3 sequence is CASSTGQGATTGELFF. The CDR3, as DNA: TGTGCCAGCAGCACGGGACAGGGGGCGACCACCGGGGAGCTGTTTTTT.

V usage is TRBV6-5 and J usage is TRBJ2-5; TRBD2 might be the D (6 bases). Per the germline V gene, CDR1 is MNHEY and CDR2 is SVGAGI. The CDR3 contains 13 residues. V was pared by 2 bases and J by 10 bases, with 14 bases between. CDR3 loop: CASSYGGMGSQYF. Written as DNA, the CDR3 is TGTGCCAGCAGTTACGGCGGGATGGGAAGCCAGTACTTC.

To note about this clone: The conserved closing phenylalanine or tryptophan is absent in this CDR3, likely reflecting a read error. It is unclear where the CDR3 begins or ends on the DNA, so no DNA is shown, and the CDR3 is as TCRdb lists it. This sequence joins TRBV12-5 and TRBJ1-1; the table calls TRBD1, which could not be checked here. Germline lookup yields CDR1 LGHNT and CDR2 FRNRAP. The CDR3 is made up of 9 amino acids, end residues included. CDR3 loop: CARPSGGVE.

The chain joins TRBV5-6 to TRBJ2-7; D not certain. Per the germline V gene, CDR1 is SGHDT and CDR2 is YYEEEE. Deletions cut 0 bases from V and 2 bases from J, with 6 bases between. The CDR3 has 13 residues. CDR3 sequence reads: CASSLGIAYEQYF. The CDR3 DNA sequence: TGTGCCAGCAGCTTGGGCATAGCCTACGAGCAGTACTTC.

The chain couples TRBV10-1 to TRBJ2-4, with unresolved D. This CDR3 comprises 13 residues. V was pared by 3 bases and J by 7 bases, with 10 bases between. Germline V lookup: CDR1 WNHNN, CDR2 SYGVQD (reference sequence). The CDR3 bases are TGCGCCAGCAGTGAAGCCAGGTACAACATTCAGTACTTC. Translated: CASSEARYNIQYF.

V usage is TRBV6-1 and J usage is TRBJ2-2; TRBD2 might be the D (5 bases). Trimming removed 1 base from V and 3 bases from J, with 9 bases in between. This CDR3 is built from 15 residues. Germline V lookup: CDR1 MNHNS, CDR2 SASEGT. The CDR3 region has the DNA TGTGCCAGCAGTGAAGGGACTTTATACACCGGGGAGCTGTTTTTT. This translates into CASSEGTLYTGELFF.

The chain couples TRBV28 to TRBJ2-7; 14 positions match TRBD2. The CDR3 spans 16 residues. CDR1 is MDHEN and CDR2 is SYDVKM in the germline V gene. V lost 0 bases, J lost 5 bases, and 3 bases stayed unmatched. The CDR3 protein is CASSLWTSGREHEQYF. CDR3 DNA sequence: TGTGCCAGCAGTTTATGGACTAGCGGGAGGGAGCACGAGCAGTACTTC.

CDR3 sequence reads: CASSQEGGLPAYEQYF. CDR3 nucleotides: TGTGCCAGCAGCCAAGAGGGGGGACTACCGGCCTACGAGCAGTACTTC. The gene calls are TRBV4-2 and TRBJ2-7; TRBD2 matches at 7 bases. The CDR3 totals 16 residues. CDR1 is LGHNA, CDR2 YNFKEQ, per germline. With V trimmed by 0 bases and J by 2 bases, 7 bases remained unmatched.

Notes on this clone: Additional DNA sequences in this sample encode the identical CDR3. CDR3 region: CASSIARNEQFF. The CDR3 DNA reads TGTGCCAGTAGTATAGCTCGGAATGAGCAGTTCTTC. The rearrangement uses TRBV19 and TRBJ2-1; D ambiguous. The CDR3 runs 12 residues. From germline, CDR1 is LNHDA and CDR2 SQIVND (reference sequence). Between the trimmed V and J ends, which lost 1 base and 7 bases, there was a span of 5 bases.

The chain joins TRBV11-2 to TRBJ2-2; 9 nucleotides agree with TRBD1. Trimming took 4 bases from V and 4 from J; bases not matched to a gene: 1. The CDR3 is 14 amino acids. In germline, CDR1 is SGHAT, CDR2 FQNNGV. DNA for the CDR3: TGTGCCAGCAGCTCGGACAGGGGCACCGGGGAGCTGTTTTTT. As protein: CASSSDRGTGELFF.

The sample holds a few counts of this clone. The chain combines TRBV4-2 with TRBJ2-1, with 7 bases aligning to TRBD2. Looked up from germline, CDR1 is LGHNA and CDR2 is YNFKEQ. This CDR3 has 16 residues. With V trimmed by 4 bases and J by 0 bases, 6 bases remained unmatched. The CDR3 coding sequence is TGTGCCAGCAGCCTCCACCGGGAGGCCTCCTACAATGAGCAGTTCTTC. It codes for CASSLHREASYNEQFF.

The chain recombines TRBV11-2 with TRBJ2-1; the D gene is possibly TRBD2 (6 bases). Trimming removed 7 bases from V and 4 bases from J, with 14 bases in between. The CDR3 loop spans 14 amino acids. CDR1 SGHAT and CDR2 FQNNGV come from the germline V gene. CDR3 residues: CASMGLWGYNEQFF. The CDR3 DNA is TGTGCCAGCATGGGACTTTGGGGTTACAATGAGCAGTTCTTC. Complete variable domain (other parts from reference TRBV11-2 and TRBJ2-1): EAGVAQSPRYKIIEKRQSVAFWCNPISGHATLYWYQQILGQGPKLLIQFQNNGVVDDSQLPKDRFSAERLKGVDSTLKIQPAKLEDSAVYLCASMGLWGYNEQFFGPGTRLTVL.

The genes are TRBV6-2 or TRBV6-3 and TRBJ1-5; D is possibly TRBD1 (5 bases). This CDR3 region has 18 residues. With 0 bases removed from V and 5 bases from J, the gap between germline ends came to 20 bases. Germline assignment: CDR1 MNHEY and CDR2 SVGEGT. The CDR3 DNA follows: TGTGCCAGCAGTTACTCGGATTCTCGGGGACTACCCCATCAGCCCCAGCATTTT. This sequence encodes CASSYSDSRGLPHQPQHF.

The V gene is TRBV18, the J gene TRBJ1-4; TRBD1 aligns across 8 bases. V shed 4 bases and J 7 bases; nucleotides not matched to a gene: 5. This CDR3 has 14 amino acids. Germline lookup yields CDR1 KGHSH and CDR2 LQKENI. DNA for the CDR3: TGTGCCAGCTCACAAGGACAGGGTGGTGAAAAACTGTTTTTT. Its protein is CASSQGQGGEKLFF.

This chain links TRBV6-5 with TRBJ2-7; D perhaps matches TRBD1 (6 bases). Germline V gives CDR1 MNHEY, CDR2 SVGAGI. This CDR3 has 14 amino acids. The V end lost 6 bases, the J end lost 5 bases, and 17 bases lay between the germline ends. For the CDR3, the DNA is TGTGCCAGCAGGTTGACAGGACTCGGAAACGAGCAGTACTTC. It encodes CASRLTGLGNEQYF.

CDR3 DNA sequence: TGCGCCAGCAGCCAAGAAAGGGGGTACGAGCAGTACTTC. This codes for CASSQERGYEQYF. V is TRBV4-3 and J is TRBJ2-7, with TRBD1 as a possible D gene (6 bases). V was cut by 0 bases and J by 4 bases, with 7 bases left in between. Germline V lookup: CDR1 LGHNA, CDR2 YSLEER. The CDR3 loop spans 13 amino acids.

The J gene is TRBJ2-7, the V gene TRBV11-2, with TRBD2 matching 7 bases. CDR1 SGHAT and CDR2 FQNNGV come from the germline V gene. V was pared by 4 bases and J by 3 bases, with 3 bases of the junction left unmatched. The CDR3 is 13 residues long. The CDR3 region is CASSSASGYEQYF. The CDR3, as DNA: TGTGCCAGCAGCTCGGCTAGCGGCTACGAGCAGTACTTC.

V gene TRBV4-3 combines with J gene TRBJ2-7; 8 bases are shared with TRBD2. Trimming took 1 base from V and 4 from J; bases not matched to a gene: 21. Germline CDR1 reads LGHNA; CDR2 reads YSLEER. This CDR3 comprises 20 residues. The CDR3 DNA follows: TGCGCCAGCAGCCAAGCGTTGTTTCGGACTAGCAGTTCCATTAGTTACGAGCAGTACTTC. Translated, it gives CASSQALFRTSSSISYEQYF.

This rearrangement joins TRBV10-3 to TRBJ1-2, with unresolved D. Germline CDR1 is ENHRY and CDR2 is SYGVKD. V dropped 4 bases and J dropped 0 bases, with 15 bases sitting between them. The CDR3 totals 16 residues. As DNA, the CDR3 is TGTGCCATCAGTGTAGGTTTAGGAGGACCTAACTATGGCTACACCTTC. Protein sequence: CAISVGLGGPNYGYTF.

V is TRBV5-1 and J is TRBJ2-3; 13 positions agree with TRBD2. V shed 4 bases and J 5 bases; nucleotides not matched to a gene: 7. Germline loops: CDR1 SGHRS, CDR2 YFSETQ. The CDR3 runs 16 residues. CDR3 coding DNA: TGCGCCAGCAGCCGTTGGACTAGCGGGAGAGGAGATACGCAGTATTTT. Translated, it gives CASSRWTSGRGDTQYF. The full variable domain, completed using reference TRBV5-1 and TRBJ2-3, is KAGVTQTPRYLIKTRGQQVTLSCSPISGHRSVSWYQQTPGQGLQFLFEYFSETQRNKGNFPGRFSGRQFSNSRSEMNVSTLELGDSALYLCASSRWTSGRGDTQYFGPGTRLTVL.

This chain links TRBV7-3 with TRBJ2-5; 7 bases agree with TRBD1. Looked up from germline, CDR1 is SGHTA and CDR2 is FQGTGA. J gave up 2 bases and V 6 bases, and 9 bases lay outside the gene matches. This CDR3 has 15 residues. This CDR3 is CASSRTPGQQETQYF. The DNA of the CDR3 is TGTGCCAGCAGTCGTACTCCGGGACAGCAAGAGACCCAGTACTTC.

The chain recombines TRBV9 with TRBJ2-7; the match to TRBD2 covers 8 bases. The germline V gene has CDR1 SGDLS and CDR2 YYNGEE. With 0 bases clipped from V and 3 bases from J, the junction kept 11 bases outside the gene matches. The CDR3 spans 17 residues. This chain's CDR3 is CASSVAAGRAGNYEQYF. The DNA for the CDR3 is TGTGCCAGCAGCGTAGCTGCCGGGAGGGCCGGCAACTACGAGCAGTACTTC.

This chain uses TRBV27 with TRBJ1-6; unclear D gene. V was pared by 4 bases and J by 8 bases, with 6 bases between. From germline, CDR1 is MNHEY and CDR2 SMNVEV (reference sequence). The CDR3 length is 12 residues. CDR3 DNA: TGTGCCAGCAGTTCAGAATATTCACCCCTCCACTTT. Its translation is CASSSEYSPLHF.